Below, one TCR beta chain is given with its context. The germline V gene has CDR1 LNHDA and CDR2 SQIVND (reference sequence). The length of the CDR3 is 15 residues. The V gene lost 4 bases and the J gene lost 7 bases, with 17 bases spanning the gap. T cells were sequenced at a targeted depth of 1 in 200,000 to 1 in 1 million. Repertoires were generated with immunoSEQ multiplex PCR, while TCRdb's copy carries only in-frame clones and drops some. The sample has 200,000 or so clones, approximately 75% seen once. The source of the sample is a study of cytotoxic CD8 clonotypes in ibrutinib-treated CLL. The V and J genes are TRBV19 and TRBJ2-4, with D tentatively TRBD2 (6 bases). The starting material was PBMCs, obtained after 12 months of ibrutinib treatment. The receptor comes from a human donor with chronic lymphocytic leukemia. CDR3 residues: CASSTPGPGRNIQYF. Written as DNA, the CDR3 is TGTGCCAGTAGTACCCCGGGCCCTGGGAGGAACATTCAGTACTTC.